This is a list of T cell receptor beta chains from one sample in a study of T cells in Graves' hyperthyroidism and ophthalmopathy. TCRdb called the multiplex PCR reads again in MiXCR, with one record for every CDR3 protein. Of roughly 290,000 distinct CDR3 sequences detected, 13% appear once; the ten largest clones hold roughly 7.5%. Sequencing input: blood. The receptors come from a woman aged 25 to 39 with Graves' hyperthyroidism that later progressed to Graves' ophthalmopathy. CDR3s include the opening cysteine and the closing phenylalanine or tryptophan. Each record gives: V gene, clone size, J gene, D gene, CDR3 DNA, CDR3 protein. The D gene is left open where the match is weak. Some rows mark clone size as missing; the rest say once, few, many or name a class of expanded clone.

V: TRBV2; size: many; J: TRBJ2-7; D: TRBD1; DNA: TGTGCCAGCAGCGCCGGGACAGGGCTTACCTACGAGCAGTACTTC; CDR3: CASSAGTGLTYEQYF
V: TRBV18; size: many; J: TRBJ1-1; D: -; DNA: TGTGCCAGCTTGGACGTTGGAGGGTCGGCTTTCTTT; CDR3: CASLDVGGSAFF
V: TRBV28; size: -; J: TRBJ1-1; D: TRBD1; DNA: TGTGCCAGCAGTTGGACAGGGTGGACCATGATGAACACTGAAGCTTTCTTT; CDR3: CASSWTGWTMMNTEAFF
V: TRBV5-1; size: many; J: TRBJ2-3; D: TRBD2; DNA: TGCGCCAGCAGGGGGACTAGCGTGGGCACAGATACGCAGTATTTT; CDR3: CASRGTSVGTDTQYF
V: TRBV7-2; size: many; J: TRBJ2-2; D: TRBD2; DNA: TGTGCCAGCAGCTTAGCTTTAATTAGCGGGTCCGGGGAGCTGTTTTTT; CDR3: CASSLALISGSGELFF
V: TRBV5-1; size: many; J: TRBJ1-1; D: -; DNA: TGCGCCAGCAGCTTGGAGGGCACTGAAGCTTTCTTT; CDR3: CASSLEGTEAFF
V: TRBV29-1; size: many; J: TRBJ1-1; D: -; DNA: TGCAGCGCATCCGGGCTGAACACTGAAGCTTTCTTT; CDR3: CSASGLNTEAFF
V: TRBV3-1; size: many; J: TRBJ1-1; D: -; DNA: TGTGCCAGCAGCCAAGGATTAAGGGGAGCTTTCTTT; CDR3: CASSQGLRGAFF
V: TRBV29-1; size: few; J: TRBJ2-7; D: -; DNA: TGCAGCGTTGCCGGTCAGTCGTTATCGGAGCAGTACTTC; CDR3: CSVAGQSLSEQYF
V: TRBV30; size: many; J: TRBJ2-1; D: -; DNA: TGTGCCTGGAGTGTAGTGGAGGGAAATGAGCAGTTCTTC; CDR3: CAWSVVEGNEQFF
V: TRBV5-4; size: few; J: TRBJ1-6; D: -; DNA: TGTGCCAGCAGCTCGGACCCGAATTCACCCCTCCACTTT; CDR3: CASSSDPNSPLHF
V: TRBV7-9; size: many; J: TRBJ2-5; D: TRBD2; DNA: TGTGCCAGCAGCTTAGCGAGGACTAGCTGGGAGACCCAGTACTTC; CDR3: CASSLARTSWETQYF
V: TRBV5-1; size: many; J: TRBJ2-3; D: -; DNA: TGCGCCAGCAGCGTTAGACAAACAGATACGCAGTATTTT; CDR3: CASSVRQTDTQYF
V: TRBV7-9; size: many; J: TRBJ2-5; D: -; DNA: TGTGCCAGCAGTTACATAGAGTCCCAGTACTTC; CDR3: CASSYIESQYF
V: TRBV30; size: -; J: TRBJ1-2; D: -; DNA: TGTGCCTGGAGTATATTAGAAAGGGATGGCTACACCTTC; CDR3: CAWSILERDGYTF
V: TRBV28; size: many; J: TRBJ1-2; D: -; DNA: TGTGCCAGCAGTTCCCGGACAGCTAACTATGGCTACACCTTC; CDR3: CASSSRTANYGYTF
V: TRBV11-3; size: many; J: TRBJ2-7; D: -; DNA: TGTGCCAGCACCAACTACGAGCAGTACTTC; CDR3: CASTNYEQYF
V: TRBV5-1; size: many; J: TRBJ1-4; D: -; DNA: TGCGCCAGCAGCTTAACGGACTCAACTAATGAAAAACTGTTTTTT; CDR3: CASSLTDSTNEKLFF
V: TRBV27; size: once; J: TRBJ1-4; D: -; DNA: TGTGCCAGCAGCCTGGGCGGGCCAAGGGCTGAAAAACTGTTTTTT; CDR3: CASSLGGPRAEKLFF
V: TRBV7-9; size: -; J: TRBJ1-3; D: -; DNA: TGTGCCAGCAGCCCGCCTGTTCCGAGCTCTGGAAACACCATATATTTT; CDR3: CASSPPVPSSGNTIYF
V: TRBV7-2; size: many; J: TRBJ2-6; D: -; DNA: TGTGCCAGCAGCTTACAACCCGCCTCTGGGGCCAACGTCCTGACTTTC; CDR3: CASSLQPASGANVLTF
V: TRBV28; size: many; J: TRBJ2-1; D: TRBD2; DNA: TGTGCCAGCAGTCCAATAGCGGGACCCTACAATGAGCAGTTCTTC; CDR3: CASSPIAGPYNEQFF
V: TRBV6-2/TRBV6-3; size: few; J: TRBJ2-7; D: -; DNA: TGTGCCAGCAGTTACGGCATAGGGGGTACCTACGAGCAGTACTTC; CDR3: CASSYGIGGTYEQYF
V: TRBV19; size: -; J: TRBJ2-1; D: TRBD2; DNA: TGTGCCAGTAGTGGCACGACTAGCGGGAAAAATGAGCAGTTCTTC; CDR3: CASSGTTSGKNEQFF
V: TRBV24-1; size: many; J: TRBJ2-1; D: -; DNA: TGTGCCACCAGTGCCTACAATGAGCAGTTCTTC; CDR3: CATSAYNEQFF
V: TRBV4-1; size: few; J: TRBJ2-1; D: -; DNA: TGCGCCAGCAGCCACCGATCAGGTCGTCCCCAAGACACCAACAATGAGCAGTTCTTC; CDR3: CASSHRSGRPQDTNNEQFF